The 22 T cell receptor beta chains below were found in one sample sequenced in a study of breast tumors, draining lymph nodes, adjacent tissues. A single record per CDR3 protein comes from TCRdb applying MiXCR to the multiplex PCR reads. This table holds about 230,000 distinct CDR3 sequences, roughly 32% found once. Samples came from axillary lymph nodes draining the breast cancer. The sample comprised axillary lymph node tissue. The source of these receptors is a female donor with breast cancer. Some clones in this sample may be carry-over from other donors' samples.

This clonotype occurred many times. This chain links TRBV12-3 or TRBV12-4 with TRBJ2-3; 13 bases are a match to TRBD2. The J segment lost 3 bases and the V segment lost 8 bases, leaving 5 bases of the junction unmatched. The CDR3 spans 15 residues. CDR3 protein: CASARLAGGTDTQYF. Here the CDR3 DNA reads TGTGCCAGCGCAAGACTAGCGGGAGGAACAGATACGCAGTATTTT.

To note about this clonotype: Since a much larger clone is just one base distant, this may be a read error. V and J are TRBV6-1 and TRBJ2-7; perhaps TRBD1 as D (6 bases). The germline V and J ends were trimmed by 5 bases and 4 bases, with 18 bases remaining between them. The CDR3 is 15 amino acids. Germline CDR1 and CDR2: MNHNS and SASEGT. The CDR3 loop reads CASSQTGQLLYEQYF. The CDR3 DNA sequence: TGTGCCAGCAGTCAAACAGGACAGCTGCTTTACGAGCAGTACTTC.

There are a few counts of this clonotype. The chain recombines TRBV12-3 or TRBV12-4 with TRBJ2-3; 8 bases match TRBD2. The CDR3 has 21 amino acids. CDR3 residues: CATRHGEGARYSGASTDTQYF. The CDR3 bases are TGTGCTACCAGACATGGGGAAGGGGCAAGATATAGCGGGGCTAGCACAGATACGCAGTATTTT.

This clonotype was seen a single time. Just one base apart from a much larger clone, this may be a read error. The V call is TRBV5-1, the J call TRBJ2-1; 12 bases fit TRBD1. The CDR3 is made up of 16 amino acids. Germline V gene data show CDR1 as SGHRS and CDR2 as YFSETQ. Here the CDR3 reads CASSHTGTGGSREQLF. The CDR3 DNA sequence: TGCGCCAGCAGCCATACCGGGACAGGGGGCTCTCGCGAGCAGCTCTTC.

This clonotype has ten or more counts. The V gene is TRBV15, the J gene TRBJ1-4, with D uncertain. Germline lookup yields CDR1 LNHNV and CDR2 YYDKDF (reference sequence). CDR3 length: 13 residues. Trimming removed 4 bases from V and 6 bases from J, with 9 bases in between. The CDR3 is CATSTRLDEKLFF. In nucleotides, the CDR3 is TGTGCCACCAGCACCCGGTTGGATGAAAAACTGTTTTTT.

The chain employs TRBV2 and TRBJ2-1; 9 nucleotides match TRBD2. Per the germline V gene, CDR1 is SNHLY and CDR2 is FYNNEI. CDR3 length equals 15 residues. The V and J ends lost 2 bases and 9 bases, in that order; junction bases with no gene match: 8. The CDR3 DNA reads TGTGCCAGCAGTGAAAATCTAGCGGGAATAAGTGAGCAGTTCTTC. Protein: CASSENLAGISEQFF. The full variable domain, with the rest looked up from reference TRBV2 and TRBJ2-1, is EPEVTQTPSHQVTQMGQEVILRCVPISNHLYFYWYRQILGQKVEFLVSFYNNEISEKSEIFDDQFSVERPDGSNFTLKIRSTKLEDSAMYFCASSENLAGISEQFFGPGTRLTVL.

This clonotype has at least ten counts. The chain joins TRBV19 to TRBJ1-5; the match to TRBD1 covers 9 bases. The CDR3 runs 16 residues. The germline V gene encodes CDR1 LNHDA and CDR2 SQIVND (reference sequence). The trim removed 5 bases at V and 7 bases at J, leaving 12 bases unmatched. CDR3 amino acids: CASSFSDRGRLQPQHF. The DNA of the CDR3 is TGTGCCAGTAGTTTCAGCGACAGGGGGAGGCTGCAGCCCCAGCATTTT. Combining the CDR3 with reference TRBV19 and TRBJ1-5 gives the whole variable domain DGGITQSPKYLFRKEGQNVTLSCEQNLNHDAMYWYRQDPGQGLRLIYYSQIVNDFQKGDIAEGYSVSREKKESFPLTVTSAQKNPTAFYLCASSFSDRGRLQPQHFGDGTRLSIL.

This clonotype was picked up many times. The V and J genes are TRBV27 and TRBJ2-7; TRBD1 matches 7 bases. The V and J ends lost 3 bases and 7 bases, in that order; junction bases with no gene match: 12. The germline CDR1 and CDR2 sequences are MNHEY and SMNVEV (reference sequence). The CDR3 runs 15 residues. In DNA form, the CDR3 reads TGTGCCAGCAGTTTTGGGCCCACAGGGGCAGGGGAGCAGTACTTC. Amino acids: CASSFGPTGAGEQYF.

Many counts were recorded for this clonotype. This chain links TRBV19 with TRBJ2-5; D gene ambiguous. V lost 2 bases, J lost 10 bases, and 5 bases lay in between. In germline, CDR1 is LNHDA, CDR2 SQIVND (reference sequence). This CDR3 comprises 10 residues. CDR3 protein: CASSIRDQYF. CDR3 bases: TGTGCCAGTAGTATAAGGGACCAGTACTTC. Combining the CDR3 with reference TRBV19 and TRBJ2-5 gives the whole variable domain DGGITQSPKYLFRKEGQNVTLSCEQNLNHDAMYWYRQDPGQGLRLIYYSQIVNDFQKGDIAEGYSVSREKKESFPLTVTSAQKNPTAFYLCASSIRDQYFGPGTRLLVL.

This clonotype was detected many times. This chain's CDR3 is CASSSLVDTQYF. The CDR3 nucleotides read TGCGCCAGCAGCTCCTTGGTGGATACGCAGTATTTT. The chain uses TRBV5-1 and TRBJ2-3; no clear D. Trimming stripped 3 bases from V and 6 bases from J, with 8 bases between. The germline gives CDR1 SGHRS, CDR2 YFSETQ. The CDR3 is 12 residues long.

The chain couples TRBV6-1 to TRBJ2-5; TRBD2 matches 14 bases. The CDR3 length is 18 residues. Germline trimming cut 6 bases from V and 2 bases from J; bases unmatched to any gene: 11. Germline V gives CDR1 MNHNS, CDR2 SASEGT. CDR3 sequence (DNA): TGTGCCAGCAGCGTCGGACTAGCGGGAGGCGGGTTACAAGAGACCCAGTACTTC. Encoded protein: CASSVGLAGGGLQETQYF.

The rearrangement uses TRBV6-2 or TRBV6-3 and TRBJ2-2, with D possibly TRBD2 on 6 matching bases. Per the germline V gene, CDR1 is MNHEY and CDR2 is SVGEGT. V lost 6 bases and J 3 bases, leaving 23 bases between the germline ends. The CDR3 length is 18 residues. In nucleotides, the CDR3 is TGTGCCAGCAGAGGCCCACGTTCGGCGGGACGGGACACCGGGGAGCTGTTTTTT. Translating it yields CASRGPRSAGRDTGELFF.

The table lists this clonotype with many counts. The V gene is TRBV15, the J gene TRBJ1-6; TRBD1 aligns across 7 bases. V lost 5 bases and J lost 10; bases outside the gene matches: 8. Germline V CDR1 and CDR2: LNHNV, YYDKDF (reference sequence). This CDR3 has 14 residues. The CDR3 protein is CATSPDRAGSPLHF. The CDR3 nucleotides read TGTGCCACCAGCCCTGACAGGGCAGGGTCACCCCTCCACTTT.

This clonotype showed up many times. The gene calls are TRBV30 and TRBJ2-3; D is perhaps TRBD1 (6 bases). This CDR3 contains 15 residues. CDR1 GTSNPN and CDR2 SVGIG come from the germline V gene (reference sequence). With 3 bases removed from V and 0 bases from J, the gap between germline ends came to 13 bases. The CDR3 spells CAWRRGSASTDTQYF. DNA of the CDR3: TGTGCCTGGAGAAGGGGGTCGGCTAGCACAGATACGCAGTATTTT.

Many counts were recorded for this clonotype. Just one base apart from a much larger clone, this may be a read error. The chain is built from TRBV20-1 and TRBJ2-6, with no clear D. This CDR3 is 12 amino acids long. Per the germline V gene, CDR1 is DFQATT and CDR2 is SNEGSKA (reference sequence). Trimming cost V 1 base and J 6 bases, with 4 bases left between them. CDR3 DNA sequence: TGCAGTGCTAGAGTGGAGGCCAACGTCCTGACTTTC. Encoded protein: CSARVEANVLTF.

The V and J genes are TRBV20-1 and TRBJ2-5, with 10 bases matching TRBD1. This CDR3 spans 13 amino acids. V gave up 3 bases and J gave up 5 bases; unmatched junction bases: 3. Germline V gene data show CDR1 as DFQATT and CDR2 as SNEGSKA (reference sequence). The chain's CDR3 is CSARGQGRETQYF. In DNA, the CDR3 is TGCAGTGCTAGGGGACAGGGGAGGGAGACCCAGTACTTC.

The J gene is TRBJ2-5, the V gene TRBV7-6, with TRBD1 matching over 8 bases. Germline CDR1 is SGHVS and CDR2 is FNYEAQ. The CDR3 is 14 amino acids. V gave up 5 bases and J gave up 13 bases; unmatched junction bases: 15. CDR3 sequence reads: CASSLSTGVGYPYF. The CDR3 bases are TGTGCCAGCAGCCTATCGACAGGGGTGGGTTATCCGTACTTC.

This clonotype was counted ten times or more. The gene calls are TRBV5-1 and TRBJ2-3; 7 nucleotides align to TRBD1. This CDR3 is built from 14 residues. The J segment lost 0 bases and the V segment lost 4 bases, leaving 2 bases of the junction unmatched. Germline V lookup: CDR1 SGHRS, CDR2 YFSETQ. CDR3 DNA: TGCGCCAGCAGCCGGGACAGCAGCACAGATACGCAGTATTTT. This codes for CASSRDSSTDTQYF.

The chain combines TRBV20-1 with TRBJ2-2; D is uncertain. Trimming took 6 bases from V and 8 from J, leaving 7 bases between them. This CDR3 is built from 10 residues. Germline V gene sequence: CDR1 DFQATT, CDR2 SNEGSKA (reference sequence). The CDR3, as DNA: TGCAGTGCACACTCTGGGGAGCTGTTTTTT. Translation: CSAHSGELFF.

This clonotype was found many times. The V and J genes are TRBV14 and TRBJ2-4; possibly TRBD1 or TRBD2 for D (6 bases each). V lost 3 bases and J 1 base, leaving 13 bases between the germline ends. CDR1 is SGHDN and CDR2 is FVKESK in the germline V gene. The CDR3 spans 16 residues. The DNA of the CDR3 is TGTGCCAGCAGCCATTGGGGGGCCGGGGCCAAAAACATTCAGTACTTC. Amino acid sequence: CASSHWGAGAKNIQYF. The whole variable domain, remainder taken from reference TRBV14 and TRBJ2-4, is EAGVTQFPSHSVIEKGQTVTLRCDPISGHDNLYWYRRVMGKEIKFLLHFVKESKQDESGMPNNRFLAERTGGTYSTLKVQPAELEDSGVYFCASSHWGAGAKNIQYFGAGTRLSVL.

J is TRBJ1-1 and V is TRBV12-3 or TRBV12-4; 9 nucleotides line up with TRBD1. CDR3 size: 16 residues. The V and J ends lost 5 bases and 4 bases, in that order; junction bases with no gene match: 11. CDR3 nucleotides: TGTGCCAGCAGTGCCGGACAGGGGAGGGGTAGCACTGAAGCTTTCTTT. This sequence encodes CASSAGQGRGSTEAFF.

This clonotype was seen repeatedly, ten times or more. The J gene is TRBJ2-1, the V gene TRBV7-9; 12 bases are shared with TRBD2. This CDR3 is built from 16 residues. Trimming cost V 5 bases and J 7 bases; bases outside gene matches: 9. Germline V gene data show CDR1 as SEHNR and CDR2 as FQNEAQ (reference sequence). The CDR3, as DNA: TGTGCCAGCAGCCCCGCTAGCGGGAGGGGCCCGAATGAGCAGTTCTTC. It translates to CASSPASGRGPNEQFF.